These T cell receptor beta chains were read from a single sample in a study of control samples from healthy donors and cancer patients. Here immunoSEQ multiplex PCR was the method, and the copy in TCRdb shows in-frame clones only, minus some. This sample has around 48,000 clones; 93% occur once, and the top ten carry around 20%. The sequencing sample was made of PBMCs. Source of these receptors: a woman in her forties or fifties with head and neck cancer. Both conserved end residues are part of each CDR3. Each record gives: J gene, D gene, clone size, V gene, CDR3 DNA, CDR3 protein. D genes are given only for firm matches. A row's size may be missing; if present it is once, few, many or a size class.

J: TRBJ2-7
D: .
size: .
V: TRBV20-1
DNA: TGCAGTGCTAGTAGCCCGAGCTCCTACGAGCAGTACTTC
CDR3: CSASSPSSYEQYF

J: TRBJ1-6
D: .
size: few
V: TRBV5-1
DNA: TGCGCCAGCAGCCTCTCGGGGGACTTCCTGTCAACCCTCCACTTT
CDR3: CASSLSGDFLSTLHF

J: TRBJ2-2
D: TRBD2
size: .
V: TRBV5-1
DNA: TGCGCCAGCAGCTTGAGCTGGCGGGGGGGACCGAACACCGGGGAGCTGTTTTTT
CDR3: CASSLSWRGGPNTGELFF

J: TRBJ2-7
D: .
size: .
V: TRBV27
DNA: TGTGCCAGCAGTTTGGGGGGGCCTACCGAGCAGTACTTC
CDR3: CASSLGGPTEQYF

J: TRBJ2-4
D: TRBD1
size: .
V: TRBV9
DNA: TGTGCCAGCAGCTTCTTGGACAGGCCCTACTCTAAAAACATTCAGTACTTC
CDR3: CASSFLDRPYSKNIQYF

J: TRBJ1-6
D: .
size: once
V: TRBV2
DNA: TGTGCCAGCAGCCCCGACAGCTATAATTCACCCCTCCACTTT
CDR3: CASSPDSYNSPLHF

J: TRBJ2-3
D: .
size: few
V: TRBV27
DNA: TGTGCCAGCAGTTTTAATGATGTCGGGAAAGATACGCAGTATTTT
CDR3: CASSFNDVGKDTQYF

J: TRBJ1-5
D: TRBD1
size: .
V: TRBV19
DNA: TGTGCCAGTAGTAGATCGACAGGGGCAGTAAGGGATCAGCCCCAGCATTTT
CDR3: CASSRSTGAVRDQPQHF

J: TRBJ2-1
D: .
size: once
V: TRBV7-7
DNA: TGTGCCAGCAGCTTGGGCTTAAACAATGAGCAGTTCTTC
CDR3: CASSLGLNNEQFF

J: TRBJ2-1
D: .
size: .
V: TRBV6-5
DNA: TGTGCCAGCAGTTACAAGGTCGCCGGAGAGCAGTTCTTC
CDR3: CASSYKVAGEQFF

J: TRBJ1-2
D: .
size: .
V: TRBV7-2
DNA: TGTGCCAGCAGCTTAAACAGCCCTTATGGCTACACCTTC
CDR3: CASSLNSPYGYTF

J: TRBJ2-1
D: .
size: .
V: TRBV30
DNA: TGTGCCTGGAGTGGTCTCGATGAGCAGTTCTTC
CDR3: CAWSGLDEQFF

J: TRBJ1-5
D: .
size: .
V: TRBV6-2/TRBV6-3
DNA: TGTGCCAGCAGTTACGTGCCCCGGGGCAATCAGCCCCAGCATTTT
CDR3: CASSYVPRGNQPQHF

J: TRBJ1-1
D: TRBD1
size: .
V: TRBV29-1
DNA: TGCAGCGTCCCGGGACAGGGCCTTTTTGAAGCTTTCTTT
CDR3: CSVPGQGLFEAFF

J: TRBJ2-3
D: TRBD2
size: .
V: TRBV11-3
DNA: TGTGCCAGCAGCTTAGGCCTGACTAGCGGGAGCTCAGATACGCAGTATTTT
CDR3: CASSLGLTSGSSDTQYF

J: TRBJ2-1
D: .
size: .
V: TRBV7-9
DNA: TGTGCCAGCAGCTTACTCCTGCCGGGGCATGAGCAGTTCTTC
CDR3: CASSLLLPGHEQFF